This entry concerns a single T cell receptor beta chain. Sequencing was performed with immunoSEQ multiplex PCR; in TCRdb, only in-frame clones are kept and a portion is missing. The table includes under 250,000 clones, 65% to 90% detected once. These data come from a study of blood T cell repertoires in COVID-19. V was trimmed by 2 bases and J by 9 bases, leaving 11 bases between them. This CDR3 comprises 13 residues. From germline, CDR1 is MNHEY and CDR2 SMNVEV (reference sequence). Sequencing used PBMCs or T cells enriched from blood (not recorded which). The chain joins TRBV27 to TRBJ2-1; D perhaps matches TRBD2 (5 bases). This TCR came from a middle-aged man who had recovered from COVID-19. The CDR3 bases are TGTGCCAGCAGTTTAGCTAGCTCGGGTGAGCAGTTCTTC. Translated, it gives CASSLASSGEQFF.